This passage covers 18 T cell receptor beta chains from one sample sequenced in a study of cytotoxic CD8 clonotypes in ibrutinib-treated CLL. The repertoire was sequenced with immunoSEQ multiplex PCR; TCRdb's copy has only in-frame clones and lacks some. This table holds about 92,000 clones, over 60% found once. The sample here was PBMCs, taken after 24 months of ibrutinib treatment. Every receptor here comes from a human donor with chronic lymphocytic leukemia.

The chain joins TRBV7-6 to TRBJ1-1, with 10 bases aligning to TRBD1. Looked up from germline, CDR1 is SGHVS and CDR2 is FNYEAQ. The CDR3 has 15 residues. The trim removed 5 bases at V and 1 base at J, leaving 4 bases unmatched. CDR3 in amino acids: CASSRWTGGNTEAFF. The DNA for the CDR3 is TGTGCCAGCAGCCGATGGACAGGGGGGAACACTGAAGCTTTCTTT.

This clone was counted a few times. This sequence joins TRBV18 and TRBJ1-3; D may be TRBD1 (5 bases). Germline CDR1 and CDR2: KGHSH and LQKENI. The CDR3 covers 15 residues. V was pared by 1 base and J by 0 bases, with 7 bases between. This CDR3 reads CASSPRGFSGNTIYF. Written as DNA, the CDR3 is TGTGCCAGCTCACCACGGGGGTTCTCTGGAAACACCATATATTTT. The entire variable domain, with the rest obtained from reference TRBV18 and TRBJ1-3, is as follows: NAGVMQNPRHLVRRRGQEARLRCSPMKGHSHVYWYRQLPEEGLKFMVYLQKENIIDESGMPKERFSAEFPKEGPSILRIQQVVRGDSAAYFCASSPRGFSGNTIYFGEGSWLTVV.

V gene TRBV5-1 combines with J gene TRBJ1-4, with 7 bases lining up with TRBD1. The V segment lost 1 base and the J segment 2 bases; nucleotides outside the gene matches: 2. The CDR3 contains 15 residues. CDR1 SGHRS and CDR2 YFSETQ come from the germline V gene. The CDR3: CASSLSGQTNEKLFF. The CDR3 nucleotides read TGCGCCAGCAGCTTGTCGGGACAGACTAATGAAAAACTGTTTTTT.

In nucleotides, the CDR3 is TGTGCCAGCAGTTTCATAGCCTCGACAGGGGGCTCGGTGGGCTACACCTTC. It is translated as CASSFIASTGGSVGYTF. The V call is TRBV27, the J call TRBJ1-2; 10 bases are shared with TRBD1. This CDR3 has 17 residues. V was pared by 3 bases and J by 8 bases, with 15 bases of the junction left unmatched. Germline V gene data show CDR1 as MNHEY and CDR2 as SMNVEV (reference sequence).

The V gene is TRBV27, the J gene TRBJ2-2; 7 bases are a match to TRBD2. Germline CDR1 is MNHEY and CDR2 is SMNVEV (reference sequence). V gave up 2 bases and J gave up 1 base; unmatched junction bases: 4. The CDR3 consists of 16 residues. The CDR3: CASSLTGRLNTGELFF. The CDR3 DNA sequence: TGTGCCAGCAGTTTAACCGGGAGGCTGAACACCGGGGAGCTGTTTTTT.

This clone was seen a few times. The CDR3 is CASSAGTGFPEQYF. CDR3 nucleotides: TGTGCCAGCAGCGCCGGGACAGGGTTTCCCGAGCAGTACTTC. The rearrangement links TRBV9 to TRBJ2-7; 9 nucleotides align to TRBD1. Germline CDR1 SGDLS, CDR2 YYNGEE. The CDR3 sequence is 14 residues long. V was pared by 3 bases and J by 6 bases, with 7 bases of the junction left unmatched.

The J gene is TRBJ2-5, the V gene TRBV2, with 8 bases matching TRBD1. The V and J ends lost 4 bases and 5 bases, in that order; junction bases with no gene match: 0. Germline V CDR1 and CDR2: SNHLY, FYNNEI. The CDR3 spans 12 residues. This CDR3 is CASSGQGETQYF. The CDR3 DNA is TGTGCCAGCAGTGGACAGGGGGAGACCCAGTACTTC. The variable domain in full, completed from reference TRBV2 and TRBJ2-5, reads EPEVTQTPSHQVTQMGQEVILRCVPISNHLYFYWYRQILGQKVEFLVSFYNNEISEKSEIFDDQFSVERPDGSNFTLKIRSTKLEDSAMYFCASSGQGETQYFGPGTRLLVL.

This clone was counted only a few times. In DNA, the CDR3 is TGTGCCTGGAGTCAACGGGGCAGGGGGGGACATGGCTACACCTTC. It yields the protein CAWSQRGRGGHGYTF. The chain recombines TRBV30 with TRBJ1-2, with 7 nucleotides matching TRBD1. CDR3 length: 15 amino acids. Looked up from germline, CDR1 is GTSNPN and CDR2 is SVGIG (reference sequence). The V gene end was trimmed by 2 bases and the J gene end by 6 bases; junction bases not matched to a gene: 12.

As DNA, the CDR3 is TGTGCCACCAGCAGAGAATGGAATAAGAATTCACCCCTCCACTTT. It translates to CATSREWNKNSPLHF. The rearrangement links TRBV15 to TRBJ1-6; D remains unclear. The CDR3 totals 15 residues. In germline, CDR1 is LNHNV, CDR2 YYDKDF (reference sequence). V was cut by 0 bases and J by 7 bases, with 10 bases left in between.

The chain couples TRBV7-2 to TRBJ1-1, with D unclear. The CDR3 runs to 13 residues. The V gene lost 2 bases and the J gene lost 3 bases, with 7 bases spanning the gap. Germline lookup yields CDR1 SGHTA and CDR2 FQGNSA. As DNA, the CDR3 is TGTGCCAGCAGCTTATGGTTCGACACTGAAGCTTTCTTT. Residues: CASSLWFDTEAFF. The full variable domain, completed using reference TRBV7-2 and TRBJ1-1, is GAGVSQSPSNKVTEKGKDVELRCDPISGHTALYWYRQSLGQGLEFLIYFQGNSAPDKSGLPSDRFSAERTGGSVSTLTIQRTQQEDSAVYLCASSLWFDTEAFFGQGTRLTVV.

This clone was found a few times. This chain joins TRBV27 and TRBJ1-5; a possible D gene is TRBD1 (6 bases). The germline V gene encodes CDR1 MNHEY and CDR2 SMNVEV (reference sequence). V gave up 6 bases and J gave up 2 bases, with 14 bases separating them. This CDR3 has 15 amino acids. The CDR3 nucleotides are TGTGCCAGCAGGGAGGGGGGCACGGGCAATCAGCCCCAGCATTTT. Residues: CASREGGTGNQPQHF.

This clone came up a few times. The chain employs TRBV10-3 and TRBJ2-3; D is perhaps TRBD1 (6 bases). The CDR3 covers 12 residues. The V end lost 10 bases, the J end lost 9 bases, and 17 bases lay between the germline ends. Germline-derived CDR1 and CDR2 are ENHRY and SYGVKD. DNA for the CDR3: TGTGCCACCAGAAGTAGTCAGGGGACGCAGTATTTT. Translation gives CATRSSQGTQYF.

This chain links TRBV30 with TRBJ2-5; possible D gene TRBD2, 7 bases. Per germline, CDR1 GTSNPN and CDR2 SVGIG (reference sequence). The CDR3 is 13 amino acids. Trimming left V 4 bases short and J 5 bases short, with 14 bases between. The CDR3 region is CAWIGGAWETQYF. The CDR3 region has the DNA TGTGCCTGGATTGGGGGGGCATGGGAGACCCAGTACTTC.

V and J are TRBV7-3 and TRBJ2-1, with D perhaps matching TRBD1 or TRBD2 (5 bases each). The CDR3 spans 15 residues. The V gene lost 0 bases and the J gene lost 5 bases, with 11 bases spanning the gap. Germline-derived CDR1 and CDR2 are SGHTA and FQGTGA. As DNA, the CDR3 is TGTGCCAGCAGCTTAACATCGGGGACCCACAATGAGCAGTTCTTC. Its translation is CASSLTSGTHNEQFF.

This clone showed up just a few times. CDR3 in DNA: TGTGCCAGCTCGCCTACAGGGGGTGGCTACACCTTC. Its protein is CASSPTGGGYTF. The gene calls are TRBV18 and TRBJ1-2, with 8 bases identical to TRBD1. This CDR3 comprises 12 residues. V shed 6 bases, J shed 7 bases, and the junction held 4 bases outside the gene matches. Germline-derived CDR1 and CDR2 are KGHSH and LQKENI.

The chain carries TRBV6-6 and TRBJ2-2; 9 bases align to TRBD1. Per the germline V gene, CDR1 is MNHNY and CDR2 is SVGAGI (reference sequence). The CDR3 extends over 16 amino acids. J gave up 1 base and V 5 bases, and 5 bases lay outside the gene matches. The CDR3, as DNA: TGTGCCAGCAGTCGCCCGGGACAGGGGAACACCGGGGAGCTGTTTTTT. Its translation: CASSRPGQGNTGELFF.

V usage is TRBV28 and J usage is TRBJ2-5, with 15 bases fitting TRBD2. Trimming removed 6 bases from V and 5 bases from J; junction bases left unmatched: 4. The CDR3 loop spans 15 amino acids. Germline-derived CDR1 and CDR2 are MDHEN and SYDVKM. CDR3 region: CASRRTSGRVETQYF. For the CDR3, the DNA is TGTGCCAGCAGGCGGACTAGCGGGAGGGTGGAGACCCAGTACTTC.

CDR3 sequence: CASSQGDRGHTEAFF. The DNA of the CDR3 is TGCGCCAGCAGCCAGGGCGACAGGGGGCACACTGAAGCTTTCTTT. The chain is built from TRBV4-1 and TRBJ1-1; 10 bases map to TRBD1. The junction had 4 bases not matched to a gene; V was cut back by 3 bases and J by 3 bases. CDR1 and CDR2 (germline): MGHRA, YSYEKL. The CDR3 length is 15 residues.